Below, 28 T cell receptor beta chains from the same sample are listed, as sequenced in a study of neurological immune-mediated disorders. Time point specified: longitudinal time-point 3. Each CDR3 protein is one row after TCRdb ran MiXCR on the 5' RACE reads. The sample records under 100,000 distinct CDR3 sequences, around 4.5% being singletons. The sample consisted of PBMCs. The receptors derive from a woman in her fifties or sixties with multiple sclerosis.

This clonotype was seen repeatedly, ten times or more. The V and J genes are TRBV7-9 and TRBJ2-5; 7 nucleotides match TRBD2. The CDR3 runs 14 residues. The germline gives CDR1 SEHNR, CDR2 FQNEAQ (reference sequence). V trimming: 5 bases; J trimming: 4 bases; junction bases outside the gene matches: 7. CDR3 sequence reads: CASSLDSGGETQYF. CDR3 nucleotides: TGTGCCAGCAGCCTCGATTCGGGGGGAGAGACCCAGTACTTC.

This clonotype was seen repeatedly, ten times or more. The chain links TRBV3-1 to TRBJ1-5; 10 nucleotides match TRBD1. Germline lookup yields CDR1 LGHDT and CDR2 YNNKEL (reference sequence). The CDR3 loop spans 16 amino acids. J lost 7 bases, V lost 1 base, and 7 bases had no gene match. The CDR3 loop is CASSQGGQGGWQPQHF. The DNA of the CDR3 is TGTGCCAGCAGCCAAGGCGGACAGGGGGGATGGCAGCCCCAGCATTTT.

In its sample, this clonotype was seen many times. This chain links TRBV24-1 with TRBJ2-3, with D possibly TRBD2 on 5 matching bases. V lost 4 bases to trimming and J lost 2 bases, with 12 bases between them. CDR3 length: 15 amino acids. The germline V gene has CDR1 KGHDR and CDR2 SFDVKD. The CDR3 sequence: CATSDGLSYTDTQYF. For the CDR3, the DNA is TGTGCCACCAGTGACGGACTCAGCTACACAGATACGCAGTATTTT.

There are many counts of this clonotype. This rearrangement joins TRBV28 to TRBJ2-7; TRBD2 aligns across 10 bases. The CDR3 spans 14 residues. Looked up from germline, CDR1 is MDHEN and CDR2 is SYDVKM. V was clipped by 5 bases and J by 3 bases; unmatched bases: 4. CDR3 nucleotide sequence: TGTGCCAGCAGTCAACTAGCGGGAAGCTACGAGCAGTACTTC. As protein: CASSQLAGSYEQYF. Drawing the rest from reference TRBV28 and TRBJ2-7, the complete variable domain is DVKVTQSSRYLVKRTGEKVFLECVQDMDHENMFWYRQDPGLGLRLIYFSYDVKMKEKGDIPEGYSVSREKKERFSLILESASTNQTSMYLCASSQLAGSYEQYFGPGTRLTVT.

This clonotype was seen repeatedly, ten times or more. The V gene is TRBV7-2, the J gene TRBJ2-5, with D unresolved. Germline loops: CDR1 SGHTA, CDR2 FQGNSA. This CDR3 has 15 residues. Trimming removed 5 bases at V and 2 bases at J, with 15 bases between. CDR3 region: CASSPKTGRQETQYF. The CDR3, as DNA: TGTGCCAGCAGCCCGAAAACCGGACGGCAAGAGACCCAGTACTTC.

In its sample, this clonotype was seen many times. CDR3 residues: CSAIGGGRLQETQYF. The CDR3 nucleotides are TGCAGTGCTATAGGAGGGGGCCGACTCCAAGAGACCCAGTACTTC. The chain links TRBV20-1 to TRBJ2-5; maybe TRBD1 (7 bases). Trimming cost V 4 bases and J 1 base, with 16 bases left between them. Germline-derived CDR1 and CDR2 are DFQATT and SNEGSKA (reference sequence). This CDR3 is built from 15 residues.

This clonotype was observed many times. V and J are TRBV2 and TRBJ1-5, with D hard to call. Germline V gene data show CDR1 as SNHLY and CDR2 as FYNNEI. V gave up 4 bases and J gave up 4 bases, with 8 bases separating them. The CDR3 totals 13 residues. CDR3 sequence: CASSAGRNQPQHF. The CDR3 DNA is TGTGCCAGCAGTGCGGGTAGGAATCAGCCCCAGCATTTT.

This clonotype was seen at least ten times. The CDR3 DNA reads as TGCGCCAGCAGCTTTGGACTAGGGCAGGGCGGCACTGAAGCTTTCTTT. This translates into CASSFGLGQGGTEAFF. This chain connects TRBV5-1 to TRBJ1-1; possible D gene TRBD1, 5 bases. In germline, CDR1 is SGHRS, CDR2 YFSETQ. The ends were cut back, 2 bases at V and 4 bases at J, with 18 bases in the middle. The CDR3 sequence is 16 residues long.

This clonotype has a count of ten or more. The V and J genes are TRBV6-6 and TRBJ2-3; 12 nucleotides align to TRBD2. Germline CDR1 and CDR2: MNHNY and SVGAGI (reference sequence). Trimming at V came to 5 bases and at J to 2 bases, leaving 2 bases not matched to a gene. This CDR3 is 15 amino acids long. The CDR3 nucleotides are TGTGCCAGCAGTCGACTAGCGGGGGACACAGATACGCAGTATTTT. It yields the protein CASSRLAGDTDTQYF.

This clonotype was seen many times. In DNA, the CDR3 is TGTGCCACCAGCAGAGTAGACTACTCCTACGAGCAGTACTTC. Translating gives CATSRVDYSYEQYF. V gene TRBV15 combines with J gene TRBJ2-7, with D perhaps TRBD2 (5 bases). Germline V gene lookup returns CDR1 LNHNV and CDR2 YYDKDF (reference sequence). V was clipped by 1 base and J by 0 bases, with 7 bases between them. There are 14 residues in the CDR3.

This clonotype occurred many times. The V call is TRBV3-1, the J call TRBJ2-5, with D perhaps TRBD1 (5 bases). Trimming removed 2 bases from V and 5 bases from J, with 9 bases in between. CDR1 LGHDT and CDR2 YNNKEL come from the germline V gene (reference sequence). The CDR3 sequence is 13 residues long. The DNA for the CDR3 is TGTGCCAGCAGCCAATCAGGGATGGAGACCCAGTACTTC. It encodes CASSQSGMETQYF.

In the case of this clonotype: A much larger clone differs from this one at a single base, so this may be a read error. This chain uses TRBV20-1 with TRBJ2-2; D unresolved. In germline, CDR1 is DFQATT, CDR2 SNEGSKA (reference sequence). The CDR3 length is 14 residues. V gave up 5 bases and J gave up 6 bases, with 16 bases separating them. CDR3 sequence reads: CSAAHKGMAGELFF. DNA of the CDR3: TGCAGTGCTGCCCACAAGGGAATGGCCGGGGAGCTGTTTTTT.

This clonotype has ten or more counts. The gene calls are TRBV20-1 and TRBJ2-2; D unresolved. The V end was cut by 2 bases, the J end by 0 bases, with 7 bases between. This CDR3 contains 14 residues. The germline gives CDR1 DFQATT, CDR2 SNEGSKA (reference sequence). The CDR3: CSARQAPNTGELFF. The CDR3 bases are TGCAGTGCTAGACAGGCTCCGAACACCGGGGAGCTGTTTTTT.

This clonotype was detected ten times or more. The chain is built from TRBV5-1 and TRBJ2-7; 11 positions agree with TRBD1. CDR3 length: 15 residues. Trimming removed 4 bases from V and 3 bases from J; junction bases left unmatched: 6. Germline V lookup: CDR1 SGHRS, CDR2 YFSETQ. The CDR3, as DNA: TGCGCCAGCAGCAGGGGGACAGGGGGAAACTACGAGCAGTACTTC. This translates into CASSRGTGGNYEQYF.

This clonotype was recorded at least ten times. The chain couples TRBV5-1 to TRBJ2-5; D is ambiguous. V shed 2 bases and J shed 5 bases, with 4 bases lying between them. The germline V gene has CDR1 SGHRS and CDR2 YFSETQ. The CDR3 has 11 residues. DNA of the CDR3: TGCGCCAGCAGCTTCGAGGAGACCCAGTACTTC. Translated: CASSFEETQYF. The whole variable domain, filled in from reference TRBV5-1 and TRBJ2-5, reads KAGVTQTPRYLIKTRGQQVTLSCSPISGHRSVSWYQQTPGQGLQFLFEYFSETQRNKGNFPGRFSGRQFSNSRSEMNVSTLELGDSALYLCASSFEETQYFGPGTRLLVL.

This clonotype occurred many times. V gene TRBV12-3 or TRBV12-4 combines with J gene TRBJ1-2; 10 bases agree with TRBD1. The V segment lost 4 bases and the J segment 4 bases; nucleotides outside the gene matches: 6. This CDR3 region has 15 residues. DNA of the CDR3: TGTGCCAGCAGTTCCCGGACAGGGGGATCCTATGGCTACACCTTC. Translated: CASSSRTGGSYGYTF.

In its sample, this clonotype was seen many times. The chain links TRBV20-1 to TRBJ1-1; 7 positions match TRBD1. CDR3 length: 16 amino acids. Germline assignment: CDR1 DFQATT and CDR2 SNEGSKA (reference sequence). V lost 0 bases, J lost 2 bases, and 9 bases stayed unmatched. CDR3 protein: CSARDPRDSGNTEAFF. The DNA of the CDR3 is TGCAGTGCTAGAGATCCCCGGGACAGCGGAAACACTGAAGCTTTCTTT.

The table lists this clonotype with many counts. The V call is TRBV5-1, the J call TRBJ2-3; 7 bases match TRBD1. V gave up 2 bases and J gave up 7 bases; unmatched junction bases: 4. Germline V gives CDR1 SGHRS, CDR2 YFSETQ. The CDR3 has 13 residues. Written as DNA, the CDR3 is TGCGCCAGCAGCTTACAGGGGAGAAATACGCAGTATTTT. Translated, it gives CASSLQGRNTQYF.

This clonotype showed up many times. This rearrangement joins TRBV7-2 to TRBJ2-5, with TRBD2 as a possible D gene (6 bases). Trimming left V 2 bases short and J 1 base short, with 8 bases between. The germline V gene has CDR1 SGHTA and CDR2 FQGNSA. CDR3 length equals 14 residues. CDR3 sequence (DNA): TGTGCCAGCAGCTTATGGCGGGGCCAAGAGACCCAGTACTTC. It codes for CASSLWRGQETQYF.

The table lists this clonotype with many counts. V is TRBV5-1 and J is TRBJ1-2; D gene uncertain. Germline values: CDR1 SGHRS, CDR2 YFSETQ. The CDR3 sequence is 14 residues long. V was pared by 2 bases and J by 7 bases, with 15 bases between. CDR3 DNA sequence: TGCGCCAGCAGCTTAGAGAGAACCAGCCGTGGCTACACCTTC. Its translation: CASSLERTSRGYTF.

The sample holds many counts of this clonotype. This chain connects TRBV9 to TRBJ2-7; tentatively, D is TRBD2 (7 bases). Germline CDR1 is SGDLS and CDR2 is YYNGEE. This CDR3 spans 13 amino acids. Trimming took off 7 bases at V and 4 bases at J, with 15 bases between the two ends. The CDR3 sequence is CASGSGGSYEQYF. The CDR3 coding sequence is TGTGCCAGCGGGTCGGGGGGCTCTTACGAGCAGTACTTC.

The chain has TRBV5-1 and TRBJ1-4; 7 nucleotides agree with TRBD1. J lost 11 bases, V lost 2 bases, and 12 bases had no gene match. CDR3 length: 15 amino acids. The germline gives CDR1 SGHRS, CDR2 YFSETQ. CDR3 nucleotides: TGCGCCAGCAGCTTAACAGGGGCCCTAGGTGACAAACTGTTTTTT. Protein product: CASSLTGALGDKLFF.

This clonotype appeared many times. The chain has TRBV20-1 and TRBJ1-2; maybe TRBD1 (5 bases). Deletions cut 3 bases from V and 4 bases from J, with 15 bases between. The CDR3 is made up of 14 amino acids. The germline CDR1 and CDR2 sequences are DFQATT and SNEGSKA (reference sequence). CDR3: CSASSRGSAYGYTF. The CDR3 bases are TGCAGTGCTAGTAGTCGGGGGTCTGCCTATGGCTACACCTTC.

This clonotype was seen many times. The rearrangement uses TRBV6-5 and TRBJ2-7; possible D gene TRBD1, 6 bases. CDR3 length: 13 amino acids. CDR1 and CDR2 (germline): MNHEY, SVGAGI. Trimming pared 6 bases from V and 0 bases from J, leaving 9 bases between. In nucleotides, the CDR3 is TGTGCCAGCAGGGGACACCTCTCCTACGAGCAGTACTTC. It specifies CASRGHLSYEQYF.

This clonotype was counted many times. The rearrangement uses TRBV7-6 and TRBJ2-7; D may be TRBD1 (6 bases). V was pared by 5 bases and J by 2 bases, with 16 bases between. The CDR3 contains 15 residues. Looked up from germline, CDR1 is SGHVS and CDR2 is FNYEAQ. CDR3 sequence reads: CASSPWTVTAYEQYF. Here the CDR3 DNA reads TGTGCCAGCAGCCCCTGGACAGTGACGGCCTACGAGCAGTACTTC.

This clonotype was detected many times. A junction boundary mismatches the germline segment, possibly from a read error. This chain uses TRBV11-2 with TRBJ2-2; TRBD2 aligns across 7 bases. The CDR3 consists of 16 residues. CDR1 and CDR2 (germline): SGHAT, FQNNGV. CDR3 amino acids: CASSLLVGGNTGEMFF. As DNA, the CDR3 is TGTGCCAGCAGCTTACTTGTGGGGGGGAACACCGGGGAGATGTTTTTT.

This clonotype was seen repeatedly, ten times or more. A junction end diverges from the germline sequence, so it may reflect a read error. This chain connects TRBV5-6 to TRBJ1-1; no clear D gene. The CDR3 extends over 13 amino acids. Looked up from germline, CDR1 is SGHDT and CDR2 is YYEEEE. The chain's CDR3 is CASSFSGNTEAFF. CDR3 in DNA: TGCGCCAGCAGCTTTTCAGGGAACACTGAAGCTTTCTTT. Full variable domain (outside the CDR3, taken from reference TRBV5-6 and TRBJ1-1): DAGVTQSPTHLIKTRGQQVTLRCSPKSGHDTVSWYQQALGQGPQFIFQYYEEEERQRGNFPDRFSGHQFPNYSSELNVNALLLGDSALYLCASSFSGNTEAFFGQGTRLTVV.

This clonotype was detected ten times or more. This rearrangement joins TRBV7-2 to TRBJ2-7; maybe TRBD1 (6 bases). Germline assignment: CDR1 SGHTA and CDR2 FQGNSA. The V end lost 2 bases, the J end lost 2 bases, and 10 bases lay between the germline ends. The CDR3 runs to 14 residues. CDR3: CASSLYRDPYEQYF. In DNA, the CDR3 is TGTGCCAGCAGCTTATACAGGGACCCCTACGAGCAGTACTTC.